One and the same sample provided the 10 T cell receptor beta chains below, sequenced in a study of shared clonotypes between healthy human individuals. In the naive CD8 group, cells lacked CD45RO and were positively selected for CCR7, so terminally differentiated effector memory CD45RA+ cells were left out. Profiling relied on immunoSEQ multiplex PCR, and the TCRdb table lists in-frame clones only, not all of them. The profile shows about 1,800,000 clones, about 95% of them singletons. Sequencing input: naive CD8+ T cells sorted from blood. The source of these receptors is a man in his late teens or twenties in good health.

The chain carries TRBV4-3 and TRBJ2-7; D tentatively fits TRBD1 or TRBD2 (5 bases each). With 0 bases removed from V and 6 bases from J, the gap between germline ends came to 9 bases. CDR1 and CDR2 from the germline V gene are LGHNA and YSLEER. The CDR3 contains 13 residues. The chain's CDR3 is CASSQEVGVEQYF. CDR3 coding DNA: TGCGCCAGCAGCCAAGAGGTGGGGGTCGAGCAGTACTTC.

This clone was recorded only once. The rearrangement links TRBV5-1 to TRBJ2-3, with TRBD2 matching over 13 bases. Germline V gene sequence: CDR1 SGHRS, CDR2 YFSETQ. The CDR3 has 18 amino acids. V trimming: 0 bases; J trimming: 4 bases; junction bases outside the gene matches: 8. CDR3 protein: CASSLGTSGGDNADTQYF. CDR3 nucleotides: TGCGCCAGCAGCTTGGGGACTAGCGGGGGTGATAACGCAGATACGCAGTATTTT.

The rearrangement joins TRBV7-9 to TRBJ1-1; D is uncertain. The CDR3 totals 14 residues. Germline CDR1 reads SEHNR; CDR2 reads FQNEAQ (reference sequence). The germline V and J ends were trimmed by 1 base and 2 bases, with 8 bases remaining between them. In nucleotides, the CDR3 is TGTGCCAGCAGCTTAGACGCGAAAAACACTGAAGCTTTCTTT. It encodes CASSLDAKNTEAFF. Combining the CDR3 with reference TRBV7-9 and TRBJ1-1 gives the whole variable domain DTGVSQNPRHKITKRGQNVTFRCDPISEHNRLYWYRQTLGQGPEFLTYFQNEAQLEKSRLLSDRFSAERPKGSFSTLEIQRTEQGDSAMYLCASSLDAKNTEAFFGQGTRLTVV.

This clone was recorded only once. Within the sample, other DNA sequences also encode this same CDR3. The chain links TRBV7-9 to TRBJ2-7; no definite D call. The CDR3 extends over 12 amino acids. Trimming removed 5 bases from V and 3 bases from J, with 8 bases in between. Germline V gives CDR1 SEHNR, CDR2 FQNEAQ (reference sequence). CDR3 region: CASSQDRYEQYF. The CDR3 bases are TGTGCCAGCAGCCAGGACCGCTACGAGCAGTACTTC.

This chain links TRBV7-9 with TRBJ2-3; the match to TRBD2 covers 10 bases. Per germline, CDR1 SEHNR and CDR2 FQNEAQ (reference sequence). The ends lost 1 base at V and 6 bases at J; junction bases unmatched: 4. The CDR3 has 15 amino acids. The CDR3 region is CASSLVSGGSDTQYF. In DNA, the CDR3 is TGTGCCAGCAGCTTAGTTAGCGGGGGGTCCGATACGCAGTATTTT.

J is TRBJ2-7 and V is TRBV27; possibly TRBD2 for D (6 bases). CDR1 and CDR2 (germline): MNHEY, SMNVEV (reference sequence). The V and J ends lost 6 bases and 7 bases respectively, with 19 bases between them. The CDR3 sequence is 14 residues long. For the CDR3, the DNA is TGTGCCAGCAGGCCCACACCGCTGGGGGGAGAGCAGTACTTC. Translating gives CASRPTPLGGEQYF.

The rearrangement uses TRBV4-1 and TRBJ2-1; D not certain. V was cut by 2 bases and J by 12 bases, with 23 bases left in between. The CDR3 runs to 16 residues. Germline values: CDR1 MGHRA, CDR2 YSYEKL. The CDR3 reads CASSQLIAPDTMGQFF. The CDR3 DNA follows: TGCGCCAGCAGCCAACTAATAGCTCCTGACACCATGGGGCAGTTCTTC.

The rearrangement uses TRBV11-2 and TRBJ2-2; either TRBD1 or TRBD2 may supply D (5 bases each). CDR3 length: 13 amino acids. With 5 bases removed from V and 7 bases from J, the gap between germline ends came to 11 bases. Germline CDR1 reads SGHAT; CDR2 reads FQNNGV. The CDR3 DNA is TGTGCCAGCAGCCCCCGAGGGGACGGGGAGCTGTTTTTT. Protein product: CASSPRGDGELFF. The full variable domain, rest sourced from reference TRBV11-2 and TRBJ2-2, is EAGVAQSPRYKIIEKRQSVAFWCNPISGHATLYWYQQILGQGPKLLIQFQNNGVVDDSQLPKDRFSAERLKGVDSTLKIQPAKLEDSAVYLCASSPRGDGELFFGEGSRLTVL.

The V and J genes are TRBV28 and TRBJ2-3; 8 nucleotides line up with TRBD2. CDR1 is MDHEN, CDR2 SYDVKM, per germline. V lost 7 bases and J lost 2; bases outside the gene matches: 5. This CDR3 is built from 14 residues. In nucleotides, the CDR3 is TGTGCCAGCACCTTAGCGGGGAACACAGATACGCAGTATTTT. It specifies CASTLAGNTDTQYF.

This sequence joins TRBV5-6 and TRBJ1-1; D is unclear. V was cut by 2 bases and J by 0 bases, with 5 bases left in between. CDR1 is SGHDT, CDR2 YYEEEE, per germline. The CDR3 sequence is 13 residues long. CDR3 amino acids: CASSFVMNTEAFF. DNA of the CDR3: TGTGCCAGCAGCTTCGTTATGAACACTGAAGCTTTCTTT.